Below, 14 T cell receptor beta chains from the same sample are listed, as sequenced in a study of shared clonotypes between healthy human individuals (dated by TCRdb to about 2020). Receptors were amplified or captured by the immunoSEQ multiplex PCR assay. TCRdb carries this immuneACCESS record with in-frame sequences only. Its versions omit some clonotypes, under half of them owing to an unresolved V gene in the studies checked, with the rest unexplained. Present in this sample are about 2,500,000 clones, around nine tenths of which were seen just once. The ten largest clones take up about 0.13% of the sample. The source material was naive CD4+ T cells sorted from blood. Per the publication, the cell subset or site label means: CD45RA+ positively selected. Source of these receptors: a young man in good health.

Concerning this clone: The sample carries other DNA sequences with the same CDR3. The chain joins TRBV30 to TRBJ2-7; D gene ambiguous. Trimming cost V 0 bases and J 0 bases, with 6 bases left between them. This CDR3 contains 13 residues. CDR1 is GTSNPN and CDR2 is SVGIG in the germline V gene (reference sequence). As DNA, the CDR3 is TGTGCCTGGAGTGTGGGCAGCTCCTACGAGCAGTACTTC. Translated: CAWSVGSSYEQYF. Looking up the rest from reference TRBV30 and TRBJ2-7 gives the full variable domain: SQTIHQWPATLVQPVGSPLSLECTVEGTSNPNLYWYRQAAGRGLQLLFYSVGIGQISSEVPQNLSASRPQDRQFILSSKKLLLSDSGFYLCAWSVGSSYEQYFGPGTRLTVT.

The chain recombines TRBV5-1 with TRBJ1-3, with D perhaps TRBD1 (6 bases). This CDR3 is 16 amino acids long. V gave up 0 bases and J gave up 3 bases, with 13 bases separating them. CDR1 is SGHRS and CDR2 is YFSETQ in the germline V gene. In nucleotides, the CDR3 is TGCGCCAGCAGCTTGGAAACAGGGTCTGGTGGAAACACCATATATTTT. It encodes CASSLETGSGGNTIYF.

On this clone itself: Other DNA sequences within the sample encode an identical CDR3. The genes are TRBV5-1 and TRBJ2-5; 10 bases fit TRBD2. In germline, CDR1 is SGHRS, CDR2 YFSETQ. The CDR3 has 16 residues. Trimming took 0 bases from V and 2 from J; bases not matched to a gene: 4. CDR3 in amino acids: CASSLGGLAEQETQYF. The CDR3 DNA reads TGCGCCAGCAGCTTGGGAGGACTAGCGGAACAAGAGACCCAGTACTTC.

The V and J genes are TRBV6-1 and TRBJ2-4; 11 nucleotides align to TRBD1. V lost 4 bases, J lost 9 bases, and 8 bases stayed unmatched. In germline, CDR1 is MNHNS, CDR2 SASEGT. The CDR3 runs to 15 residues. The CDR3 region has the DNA TGTGCCAGCAGTGGCCGGGACAGGGGGTCGGGCATTCAGTACTTC. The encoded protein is CASSGRDRGSGIQYF.

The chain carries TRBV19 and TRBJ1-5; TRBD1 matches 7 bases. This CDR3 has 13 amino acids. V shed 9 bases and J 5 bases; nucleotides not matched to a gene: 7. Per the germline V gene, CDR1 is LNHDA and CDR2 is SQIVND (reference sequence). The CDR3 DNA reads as TGTGCCAGCGCCCTAGGGGGCTATCAGCCCCAGCATTTT. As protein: CASALGGYQPQHF.

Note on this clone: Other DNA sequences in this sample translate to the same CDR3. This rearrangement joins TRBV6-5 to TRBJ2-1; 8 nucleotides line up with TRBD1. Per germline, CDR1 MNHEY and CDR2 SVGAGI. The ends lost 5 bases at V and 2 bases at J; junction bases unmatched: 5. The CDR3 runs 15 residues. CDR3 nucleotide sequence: TGTGCCAGCAGTCCCCCAGGGGGCACCTACAATGAGCAGTTCTTC. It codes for CASSPPGGTYNEQFF.

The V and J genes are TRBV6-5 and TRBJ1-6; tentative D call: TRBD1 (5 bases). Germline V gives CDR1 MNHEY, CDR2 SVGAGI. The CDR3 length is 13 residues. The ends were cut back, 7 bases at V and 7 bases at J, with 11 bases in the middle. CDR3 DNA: TGTGCCAGCACCAAGGGGTGGAATTCACCCCTCCACTTT. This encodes CASTKGWNSPLHF.

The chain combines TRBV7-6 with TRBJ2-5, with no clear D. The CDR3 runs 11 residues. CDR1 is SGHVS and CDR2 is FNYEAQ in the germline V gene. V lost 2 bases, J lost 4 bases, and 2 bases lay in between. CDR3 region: CASSLLETQYF. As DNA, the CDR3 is TGTGCCAGCAGCTTACTAGAGACCCAGTACTTC. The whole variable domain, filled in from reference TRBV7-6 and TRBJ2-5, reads GAGVSQSPRYKVTKRGQDVALRCDPISGHVSLYWYRQALGQGPEFLTYFNYEAQQDKSGLPNDRFSAERPEGSISTLTIQRTEQRDSAMYRCASSLLETQYFGPGTRLLVL.

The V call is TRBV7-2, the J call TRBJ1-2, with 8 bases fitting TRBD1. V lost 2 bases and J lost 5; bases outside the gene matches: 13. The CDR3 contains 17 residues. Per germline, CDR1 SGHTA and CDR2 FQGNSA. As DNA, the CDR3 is TGTGCCAGCAGCTTACCCTCCGGGACAGGAGTTGGTTATGGCTACACCTTC. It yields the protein CASSLPSGTGVGYGYTF.

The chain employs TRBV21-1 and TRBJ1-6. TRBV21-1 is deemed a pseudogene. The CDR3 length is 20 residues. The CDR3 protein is CASTSGLVRRGAGDNSPLHF. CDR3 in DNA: TGTGCCAGCACCTCAGGTCTGGTCAGGAGGGGGGCAGGGGATAATTCACCCCTCCACTTT.

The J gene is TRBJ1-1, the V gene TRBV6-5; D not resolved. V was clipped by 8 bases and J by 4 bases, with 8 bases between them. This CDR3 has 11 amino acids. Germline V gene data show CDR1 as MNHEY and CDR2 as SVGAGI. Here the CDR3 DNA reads TGTGCCAGCTTTTCGACCACTGAAGCTTTCTTT. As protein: CASFSTTEAFF.

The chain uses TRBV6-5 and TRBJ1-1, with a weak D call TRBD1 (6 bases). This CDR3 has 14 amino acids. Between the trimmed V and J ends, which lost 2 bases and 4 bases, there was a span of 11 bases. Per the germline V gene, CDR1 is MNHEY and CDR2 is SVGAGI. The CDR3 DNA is TGTGCCAGCAGTTACGGGGGCTATGGCACTGAAGCTTTCTTT. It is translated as CASSYGGYGTEAFF.

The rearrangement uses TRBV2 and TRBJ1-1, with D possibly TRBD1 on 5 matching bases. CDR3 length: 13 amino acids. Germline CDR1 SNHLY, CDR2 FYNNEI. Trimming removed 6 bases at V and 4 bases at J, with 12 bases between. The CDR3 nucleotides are TGTGCCAGCAGCTTGGGGGGAAGCACTGAAGCTTTCTTT. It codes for CASSLGGSTEAFF.

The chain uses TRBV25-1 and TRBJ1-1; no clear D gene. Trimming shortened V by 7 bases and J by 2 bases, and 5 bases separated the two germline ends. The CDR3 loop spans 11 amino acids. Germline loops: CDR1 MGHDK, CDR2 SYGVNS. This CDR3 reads CASMLNTEAFF. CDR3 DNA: TGTGCCAGCATGCTCAACACTGAAGCTTTCTTT.